These 3 T cell receptor beta chains were sequenced from one sample in a study of T-cell memory formation after mild COVID-19. TCRdb called the 5' RACE reads again in MiXCR, with one record for every CDR3 protein. The data contain some 300,000 distinct CDR3 sequences, roughly 19% of them singletons. Sample: PBMCs or a T cell subset sorted from them (not recorded which). The receptors come from a man younger than 35 who had mild COVID-19 (a few samples of this study predate the infection). Cell type and time point are not known.

This chain uses TRBV18 with TRBJ2-3, with 7 bases identical to TRBD1. The CDR3 is 14 residues long. Trimming cost V 4 bases and J 3 bases; bases outside gene matches: 4. Germline V gene data show CDR1 as KGHSH and CDR2 as LQKENI. The CDR3 reads CASSQTGITDTQYF. For the CDR3, the DNA is TGTGCCAGCTCACAGACAGGGATAACAGATACGCAGTATTTT.

V is TRBV7-9 and J is TRBJ2-4; tentative D call: TRBD1 (5 bases). This CDR3 contains 12 residues. The germline gives CDR1 SEHNR, CDR2 FQNEAQ (reference sequence). V lost 0 bases and J 12 bases, leaving 9 bases between the germline ends. In nucleotides, the CDR3 is TGTGCCAGCAGCTTAGCTCAAAGGGGTCAGTACTTC. This translates into CASSLAQRGQYF.

The sample holds a few counts of this clonotype. The chain joins TRBV28 to TRBJ2-7, with 10 bases fitting TRBD1. The V gene end was trimmed by 8 bases and the J gene end by 3 bases; junction bases not matched to a gene: 1. The CDR3 consists of 12 residues. Per germline, CDR1 MDHEN and CDR2 SYDVKM. The CDR3 DNA is TGTGCCAGCGGGACAGGGGACTACGAGCAGTACGTC. It is translated as CASGTGDYEQYV.